What follows describes a single TCR beta chain. These data belong to a study of blood T cells in healthy people across ages. Together with a sample-barcoded 5' primer, a J-beta primer mix was included in a second PCR lasting roughly 7 to 11 cycles. In TCRdb, the 5' RACE reads were re-called with MiXCR into one record per CDR3 protein. The sample comprises some 320,000 distinct CDR3 sequences, roughly 26% of which are singletons, and approximately 30% rests with the top ten. CDR3 size: 14 residues. CDR1 and CDR2 from the germline V gene are LGHDT and YNNKEL (reference sequence). V was shortened by 4 bases and J by 1 base, with 10 bases between the two germline ends.

Sequenced material: blood. This sequence was found in a woman in her seventies in good health. The rearrangement joins TRBV3-1 to TRBJ1-1, with D perhaps TRBD1 (6 bases). Written as DNA, the CDR3 is TGTGCCAGCAGCCTAGACAGGAGGAACACTGAAGCTTTCTTT. This codes for CASSLDRRNTEAFF.